This TCR beta chain stems from a study of T cell repertoires in cytomegalovirus infection. Study-level background: CMV infection plus the matching HLA type was flagged by public TCR beta signatures. Study-wide results and limits: In two of eight donors, the top clonotype was HLA-C-restricted CMV-specific. Carriage of CMV together with the relevant HLA was identifiable through cumulative public TCR beta family frequency.

Worth noting for this clonotype: No antigen is known for it.

TCRdb independently ran MiXCR on the reads; one entry per CDR3 protein. This table has about 530,000 distinct CDR3 sequences, more than 20% appearing once. This CDR3 comprises 12 residues. V was trimmed by 4 bases and J by 6 bases, leaving 11 bases between them. Germline V gene lookup returns CDR1 SQVTM and CDR2 ANQGSEA. This TCR came from a human donor in good health (CMV status not recorded). Some clones in this sample may be carry-over from other donors' samples. The chain links TRBV29-1 to TRBJ2-3; D is perhaps TRBD1 (7 bases). Sequencing was performed on PBMCs. This CDR3 is CSVAGGSDTQYF. The CDR3 DNA reads as TGCAGCGTTGCAGGGGGGAGCGATACGCAGTATTTT.